Listed here is a single T cell receptor beta chain. This specimen comes from a study of OX40 agonist ivuxolimab in advanced cancers. About the research overall: Dose-escalation patients suffered from hepatocellular carcinoma, melanoma, renal cell or head and neck cancer. It was permissible to have had prior anti-PD-1, anti-PD-L1 or anti-CTLA-4 therapy, and around 40% had some.

Produced via immunoSEQ multiplex PCR; TCRdb's table is partial and in-frame only. The sample holds around 150,000 clones; 90% to 95% are singletons and the top ten take approximately 0.3%. The CDR3 spans 18 residues. Germline CDR1 is KGHSH and CDR2 is LQKENI. V dropped 1 base and J dropped 2; count of bases not matched to a gene: 5. The chain has TRBV18 and TRBJ2-3; 14 nucleotides align to TRBD2. This sequence originates from an adult with an advanced solid tumor such as melanoma, head and neck, liver or kidney cancer. Sequencing used CD4+ or CD8+ T cells sorted from blood, obtained in a trial of the OX40 agonist ivuxolimab. CDR3 nucleotide sequence: TGTGCCAGCTCACCACGGACTAGCGGGGGGACCTACACAGATACGCAGTATTTT. As protein: CASSPRTSGGTYTDTQYF.